This TCR beta chain stems from a study of blood T cell repertoires in COVID-19. At the level of the study: The United States, Italy and Spain provided the acute and convalescent COVID-19 samples.

Authors' data handling: From reference gene primer amplification, estimates of nucleated cell counts were derived. The data were produced by immunoSEQ multiplex PCR, yet TCRdb's version contains in-frame clones alone and is incomplete. That table is the source of V, J and clone size, and D and trimming were worked out from the DNA. The table shows around 100,000 clones, with roughly nine tenths occurring only once. CDR3 length: 14 amino acids. The germline V gene has CDR1 KGHDR and CDR2 SFDVKD. J was trimmed by 8 bases and V by 3 bases; bases with no gene match: 6. The table lists this clone with a count of one.

This sequence was found in a woman of 80 years or more with acute or convalescent COVID-19. The chain carries TRBV24-1 and TRBJ1-2; 9 nucleotides match TRBD1. Input material: peripheral blood. This CDR3 reads CATSDEQGAEGYTF. The CDR3 DNA follows: TGTGCCACCAGTGATGAACAGGGGGCGGAGGGCTACACCTTC.